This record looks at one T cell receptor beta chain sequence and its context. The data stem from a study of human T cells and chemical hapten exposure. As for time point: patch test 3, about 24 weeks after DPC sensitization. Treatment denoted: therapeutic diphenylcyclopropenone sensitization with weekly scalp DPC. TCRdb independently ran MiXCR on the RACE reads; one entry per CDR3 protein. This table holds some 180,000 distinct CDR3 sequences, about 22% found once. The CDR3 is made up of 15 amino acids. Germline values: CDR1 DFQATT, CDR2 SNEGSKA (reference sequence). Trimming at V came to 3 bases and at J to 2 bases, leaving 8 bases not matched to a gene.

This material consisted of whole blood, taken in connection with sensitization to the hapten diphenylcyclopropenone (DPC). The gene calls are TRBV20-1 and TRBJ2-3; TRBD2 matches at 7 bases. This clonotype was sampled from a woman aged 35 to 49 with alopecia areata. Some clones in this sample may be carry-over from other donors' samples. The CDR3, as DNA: TGCAGTGCTAGGCGAGCGGGAACCCCCACAGATACGCAGTATTTT. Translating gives CSARRAGTPTDTQYF.